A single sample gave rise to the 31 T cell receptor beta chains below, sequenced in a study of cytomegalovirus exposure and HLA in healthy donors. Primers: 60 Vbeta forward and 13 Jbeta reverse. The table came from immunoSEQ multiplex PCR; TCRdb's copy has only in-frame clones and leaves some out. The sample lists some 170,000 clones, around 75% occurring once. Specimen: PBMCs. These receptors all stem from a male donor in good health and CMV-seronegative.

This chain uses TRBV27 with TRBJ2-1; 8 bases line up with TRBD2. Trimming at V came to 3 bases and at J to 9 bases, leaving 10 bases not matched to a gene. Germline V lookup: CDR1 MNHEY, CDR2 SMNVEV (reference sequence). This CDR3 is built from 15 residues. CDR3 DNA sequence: TGTGCCAGCAGTTTTAGCGGGGCGCCGGGGGGTGAGCAGTTCTTC. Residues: CASSFSGAPGGEQFF.

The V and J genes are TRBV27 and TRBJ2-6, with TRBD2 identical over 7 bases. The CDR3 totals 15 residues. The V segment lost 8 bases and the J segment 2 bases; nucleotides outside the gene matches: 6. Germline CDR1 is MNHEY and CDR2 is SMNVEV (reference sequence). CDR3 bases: TGTGCCAGCTGCCCGGGAGGTGCTGGGGCCAACGTCCTGACTTTC. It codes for CASCPGGAGANVLTF.

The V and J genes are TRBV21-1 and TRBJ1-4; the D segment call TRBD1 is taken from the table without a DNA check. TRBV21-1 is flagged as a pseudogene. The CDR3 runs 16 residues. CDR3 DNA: TGTGCCAGCAGCAAAAGGGGGTTTGCAACTAATGAAAAACTGTTTTTT. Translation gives CASSKRGFATNEKLFF.

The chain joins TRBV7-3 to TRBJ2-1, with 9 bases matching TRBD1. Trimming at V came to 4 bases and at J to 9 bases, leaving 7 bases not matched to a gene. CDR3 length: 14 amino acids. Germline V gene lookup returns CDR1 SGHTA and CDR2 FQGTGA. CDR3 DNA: TGTGCCAGCAGCTCGGGACAGGGCGGGGGTGAGCAGTTCTTC. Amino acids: CASSSGQGGGEQFF.

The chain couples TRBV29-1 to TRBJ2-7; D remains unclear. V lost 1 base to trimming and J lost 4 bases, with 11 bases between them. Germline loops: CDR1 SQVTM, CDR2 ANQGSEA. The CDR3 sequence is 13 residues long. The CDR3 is CSVEGGDEYEQYF. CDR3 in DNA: TGCAGCGTTGAAGGCGGCGATGAATACGAGCAGTACTTC.

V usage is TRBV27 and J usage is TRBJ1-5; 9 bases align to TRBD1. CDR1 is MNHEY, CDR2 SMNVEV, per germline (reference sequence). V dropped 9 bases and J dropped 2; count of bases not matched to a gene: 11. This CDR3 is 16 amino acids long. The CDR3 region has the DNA TGTGCCAGTCAAAGGTCTGGGACAGGGCGCAATCAGCCCCAGCATTTT. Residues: CASQRSGTGRNQPQHF.

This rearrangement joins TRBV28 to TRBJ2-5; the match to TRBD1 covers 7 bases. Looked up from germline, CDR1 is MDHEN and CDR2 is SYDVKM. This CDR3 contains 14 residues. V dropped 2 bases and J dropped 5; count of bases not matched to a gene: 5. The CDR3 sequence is CASSLRQGRETQYF. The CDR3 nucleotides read TGTGCCAGCAGTTTAAGACAGGGTAGGGAGACCCAGTACTTC.

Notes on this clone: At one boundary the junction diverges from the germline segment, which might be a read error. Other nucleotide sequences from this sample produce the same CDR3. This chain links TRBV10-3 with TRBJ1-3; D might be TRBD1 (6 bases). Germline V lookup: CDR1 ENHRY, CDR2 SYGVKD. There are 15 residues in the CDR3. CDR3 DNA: TGTGCCATCAGCCTCCAGGGGAATGCTGGAAACACCATATACTTT. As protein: CAISLQGNAGNTIYF.

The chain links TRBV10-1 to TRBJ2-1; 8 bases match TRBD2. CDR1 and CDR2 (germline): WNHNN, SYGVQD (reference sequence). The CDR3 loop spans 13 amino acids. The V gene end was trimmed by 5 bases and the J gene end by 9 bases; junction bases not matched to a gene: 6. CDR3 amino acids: CASSPGLAFEQFF. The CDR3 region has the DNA TGCGCCAGCAGTCCCGGACTAGCTTTTGAGCAGTTCTTC.

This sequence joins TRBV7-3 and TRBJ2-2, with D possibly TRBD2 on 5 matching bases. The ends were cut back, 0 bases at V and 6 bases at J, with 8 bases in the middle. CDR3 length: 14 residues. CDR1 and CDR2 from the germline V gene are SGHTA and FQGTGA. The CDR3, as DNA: TGTGCCAGCAGCTTAACTGGGAGTCCCGGGGAGCTGTTTTTT. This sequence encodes CASSLTGSPGELFF.

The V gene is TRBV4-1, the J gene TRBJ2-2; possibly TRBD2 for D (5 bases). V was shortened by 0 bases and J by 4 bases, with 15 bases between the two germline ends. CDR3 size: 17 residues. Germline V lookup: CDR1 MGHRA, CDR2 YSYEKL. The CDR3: CASSQDGVGVGTGELFF. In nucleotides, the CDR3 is TGCGCCAGCAGCCAAGATGGTGTGGGAGTTGGCACCGGGGAGCTGTTTTTT.

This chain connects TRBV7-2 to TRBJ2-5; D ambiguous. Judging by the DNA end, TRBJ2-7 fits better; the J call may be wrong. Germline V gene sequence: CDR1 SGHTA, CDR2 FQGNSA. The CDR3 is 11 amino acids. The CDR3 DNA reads TGTGCCAGCAGCCCCTTCCACGAGCAGTACTTC. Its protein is CASSPFHEQYF.

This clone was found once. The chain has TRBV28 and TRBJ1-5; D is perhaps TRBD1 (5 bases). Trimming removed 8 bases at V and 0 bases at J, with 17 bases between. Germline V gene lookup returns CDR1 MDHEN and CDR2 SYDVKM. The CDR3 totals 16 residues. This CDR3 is CASLSTGRYSNQPQHF. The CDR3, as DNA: TGTGCCAGCCTTAGCACAGGCCGCTATAGCAATCAGCCCCAGCATTTT.

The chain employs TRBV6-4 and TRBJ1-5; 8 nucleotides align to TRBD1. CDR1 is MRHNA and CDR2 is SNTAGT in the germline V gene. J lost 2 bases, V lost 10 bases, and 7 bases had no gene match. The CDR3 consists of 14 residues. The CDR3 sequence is CAIGPGQGNQPQHF. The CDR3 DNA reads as TGTGCCATCGGGCCGGGACAGGGCAATCAGCCCCAGCATTTT.

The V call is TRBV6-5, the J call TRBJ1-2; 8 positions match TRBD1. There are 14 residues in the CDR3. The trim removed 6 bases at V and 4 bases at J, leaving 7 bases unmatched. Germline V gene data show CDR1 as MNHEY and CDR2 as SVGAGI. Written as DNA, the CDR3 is TGTGCCAGCAGCCGGGACAGGACACCCTATGGCTACACCTTC. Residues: CASSRDRTPYGYTF.

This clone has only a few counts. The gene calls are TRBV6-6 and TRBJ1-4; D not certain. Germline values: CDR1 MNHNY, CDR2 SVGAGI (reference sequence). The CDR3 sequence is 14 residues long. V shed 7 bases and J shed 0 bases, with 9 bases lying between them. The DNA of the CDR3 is TGTGCCAGCACCAACACGCCAACTAATGAAAAACTGTTTTTT. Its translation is CASTNTPTNEKLFF.

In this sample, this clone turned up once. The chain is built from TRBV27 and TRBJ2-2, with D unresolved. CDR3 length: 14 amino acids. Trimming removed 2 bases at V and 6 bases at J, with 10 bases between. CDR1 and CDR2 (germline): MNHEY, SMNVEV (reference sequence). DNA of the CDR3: TGTGCCAGCAGTTTAAACAGAGTATCCGGGGAGCTGTTTTTT. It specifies CASSLNRVSGELFF.

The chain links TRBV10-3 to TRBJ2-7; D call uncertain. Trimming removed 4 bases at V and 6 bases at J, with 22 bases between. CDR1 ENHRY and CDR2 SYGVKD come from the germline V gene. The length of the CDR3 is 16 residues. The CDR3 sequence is CAISGPVASLTIEQYF. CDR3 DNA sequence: TGTGCCATCAGTGGCCCCGTGGCCAGCCTTACTATCGAGCAGTACTTC.

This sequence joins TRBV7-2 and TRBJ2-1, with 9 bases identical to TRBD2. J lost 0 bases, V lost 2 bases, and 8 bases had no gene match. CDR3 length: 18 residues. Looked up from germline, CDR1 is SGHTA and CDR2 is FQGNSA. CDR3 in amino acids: CASSLFPSGMSSYNEQFF. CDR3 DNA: TGTGCCAGCAGCTTATTCCCTAGCGGGATGAGCTCCTACAATGAGCAGTTCTTC.

The CDR3 bases are TGTGCCAGCAGTTCCGCTGGACAGGGCCGCGAGCAGTACTTC. It yields the protein CASSSAGQGREQYF. The chain combines TRBV6-6 with TRBJ2-7; 8 bases are shared with TRBD1. The CDR3 is made up of 14 amino acids. After removal of 4 bases from V and 6 bases from J, the junction contained 8 bases not matched to a gene. Germline-derived CDR1 and CDR2 are MNHNY and SVGAGI (reference sequence).

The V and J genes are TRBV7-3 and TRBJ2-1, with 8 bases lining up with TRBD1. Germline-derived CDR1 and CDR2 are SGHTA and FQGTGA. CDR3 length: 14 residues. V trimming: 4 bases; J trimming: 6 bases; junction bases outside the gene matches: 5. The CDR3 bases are TGTGCCAGCAGCTCCACCGGACAGGGCAATGAGCAGTTCTTC. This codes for CASSSTGQGNEQFF.

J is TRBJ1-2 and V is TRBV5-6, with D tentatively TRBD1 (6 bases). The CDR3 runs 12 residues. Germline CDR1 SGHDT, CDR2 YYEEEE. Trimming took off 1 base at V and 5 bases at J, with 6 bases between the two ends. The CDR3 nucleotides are TGTGCCAGCAGCTTGCAGGGGTATGGCTACACCTTC. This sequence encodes CASSLQGYGYTF.

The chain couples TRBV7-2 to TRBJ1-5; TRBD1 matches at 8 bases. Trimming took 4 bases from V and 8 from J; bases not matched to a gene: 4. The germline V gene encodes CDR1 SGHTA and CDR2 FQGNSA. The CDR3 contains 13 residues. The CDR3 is CASSSPGGEPQHF. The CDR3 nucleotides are TGTGCCAGCAGCTCTCCAGGGGGCGAGCCCCAGCATTTT.

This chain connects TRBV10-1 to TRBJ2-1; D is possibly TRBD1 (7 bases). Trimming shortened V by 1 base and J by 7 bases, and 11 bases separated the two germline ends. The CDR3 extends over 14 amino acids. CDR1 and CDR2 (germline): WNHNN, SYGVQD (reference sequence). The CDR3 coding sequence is TGCGCCAGCAGTGAGTGGGCAGGGGGGAATGAGCAGTTCTTC. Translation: CASSEWAGGNEQFF.

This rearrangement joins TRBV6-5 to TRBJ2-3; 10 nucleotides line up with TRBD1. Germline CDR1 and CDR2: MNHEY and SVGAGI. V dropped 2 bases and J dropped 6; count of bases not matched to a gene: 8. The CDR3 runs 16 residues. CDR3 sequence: CASSYAGTGVGDTQYF. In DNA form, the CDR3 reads TGTGCCAGCAGTTACGCCGGGACAGGGGTGGGGGATACGCAGTATTTT.

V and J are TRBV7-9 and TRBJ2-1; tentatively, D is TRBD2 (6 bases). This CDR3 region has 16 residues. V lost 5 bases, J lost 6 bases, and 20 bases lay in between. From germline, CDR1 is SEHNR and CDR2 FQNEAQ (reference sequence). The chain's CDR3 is CASSQAALGRFNEQFF. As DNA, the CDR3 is TGTGCCAGCAGCCAGGCGGCCTTAGGGAGGTTCAATGAGCAGTTCTTC.

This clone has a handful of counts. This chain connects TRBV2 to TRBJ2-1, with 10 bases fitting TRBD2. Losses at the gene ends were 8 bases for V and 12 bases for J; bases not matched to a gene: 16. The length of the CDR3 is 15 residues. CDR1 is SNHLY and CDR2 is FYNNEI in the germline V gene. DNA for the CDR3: TGTGCCAGCCGCCCCCAAAGCGGGGGGGCCAGGCGGCAGTTCTTC. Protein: CASRPQSGGARRQFF.

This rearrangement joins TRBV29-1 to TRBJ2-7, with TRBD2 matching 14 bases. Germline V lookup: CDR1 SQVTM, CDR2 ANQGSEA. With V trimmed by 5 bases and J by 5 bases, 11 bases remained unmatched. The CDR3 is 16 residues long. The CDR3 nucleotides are TGCAGCGTTCCCACGACTAGCGGGGGGGGGCCGGACGAGCAGTACTTC. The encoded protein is CSVPTTSGGGPDEQYF.

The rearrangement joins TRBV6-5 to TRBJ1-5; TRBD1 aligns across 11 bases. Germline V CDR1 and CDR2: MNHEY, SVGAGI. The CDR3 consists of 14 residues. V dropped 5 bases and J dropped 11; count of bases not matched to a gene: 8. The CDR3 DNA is TGTGCCAGCAGTCCCGGGACAGGGGGATTCGCCCAGCATTTT. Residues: CASSPGTGGFAQHF.

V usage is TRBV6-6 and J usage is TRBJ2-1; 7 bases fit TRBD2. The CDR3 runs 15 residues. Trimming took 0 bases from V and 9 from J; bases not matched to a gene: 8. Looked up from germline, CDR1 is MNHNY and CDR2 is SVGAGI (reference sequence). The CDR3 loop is CASSYSAGPSREQFF. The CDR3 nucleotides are TGTGCCAGCAGTTACTCAGCGGGGCCTAGTCGTGAGCAGTTCTTC.

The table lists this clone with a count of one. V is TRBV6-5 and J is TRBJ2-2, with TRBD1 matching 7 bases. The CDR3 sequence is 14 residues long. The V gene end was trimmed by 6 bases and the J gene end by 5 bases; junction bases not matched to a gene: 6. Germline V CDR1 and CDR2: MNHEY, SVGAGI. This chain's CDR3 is CASRSDRVTGELFF. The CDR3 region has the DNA TGTGCCAGCAGAAGCGACAGGGTTACCGGGGAGCTGTTTTTT.